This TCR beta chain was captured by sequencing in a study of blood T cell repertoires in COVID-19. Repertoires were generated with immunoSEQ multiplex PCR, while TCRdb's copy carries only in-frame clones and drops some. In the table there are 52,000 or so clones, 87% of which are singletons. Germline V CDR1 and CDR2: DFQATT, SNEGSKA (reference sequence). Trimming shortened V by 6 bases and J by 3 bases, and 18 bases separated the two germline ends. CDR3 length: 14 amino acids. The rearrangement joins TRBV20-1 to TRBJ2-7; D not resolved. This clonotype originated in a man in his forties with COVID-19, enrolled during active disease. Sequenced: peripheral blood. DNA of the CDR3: TGCAGTGCCAGTGGGCTTCCCGCCCTCTACGAGCAGTACTTC. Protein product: CSASGLPALYEQYF.